The 17 T cell receptor beta chains below come from one sample, sequenced in a study of cytomegalovirus exposure and HLA in healthy donors. Sequenced by immunoSEQ multiplex PCR; TCRdb stores in-frame clones only, minus some. The table records some 100,000 clones, roughly 88% of them present only once. Specimen: PBMCs. These receptors all stem from a man aged 18 to 29 in good health and CMV-seronegative.

CDR3 sequence (DNA): TGTGCCAGCAGCTTGGAGGGGTCGGGCTATGGCTACACCTTC. Translating gives CASSLEGSGYGYTF. The chain combines TRBV5-4 with TRBJ1-2; D is perhaps TRBD1 (5 bases). CDR3 length: 14 amino acids. V shed 0 bases and J shed 4 bases, with 10 bases lying between them. Germline V gene lookup returns CDR1 SGHNT and CDR2 YYREEE (reference sequence).

J is TRBJ2-7 and V is TRBV10-1, with D uncertain. The CDR3 runs 14 residues. V lost 0 bases and J lost 3, with 9 bases in between. In germline, CDR1 is WNHNN, CDR2 SYGVQD (reference sequence). CDR3 in DNA: TGCGCCAGCAGTGAGTCGGTCGGCGGCTACGAGCAGTACTTC. As protein: CASSESVGGYEQYF.

The genes are TRBV5-1 and TRBJ2-5; D not certain. The CDR3 loop spans 13 amino acids. V shed 3 bases and J shed 4 bases, with 10 bases lying between them. Germline CDR1 reads SGHRS; CDR2 reads YFSETQ. Here the CDR3 DNA reads TGCGCCAGCAGCTCAGACTTCCCAGAGACCCAGTACTTC. Translation gives CASSSDFPETQYF.

The chain has TRBV6-4 and TRBJ1-1, with no clear D. The CDR3 loop spans 19 amino acids. Germline CDR1 and CDR2: MRHNA and SNTAGT. V was shortened by 4 bases and J by 4 bases, with 28 bases between the two germline ends. CDR3 nucleotides: TGTGCCAGCAGTGGCCCCGGACTCGGACCCTCCTCTTTAATCACTGAAGCTTTCTTT. This translates into CASSGPGLGPSSLITEAFF.

This chain uses TRBV28 with TRBJ2-7; D gene ambiguous. Trimming took off 4 bases at V and 2 bases at J, with 12 bases between the two ends. The CDR3 extends over 14 amino acids. Germline values: CDR1 MDHEN, CDR2 SYDVKM. CDR3 nucleotides: TGTGCCAGCAGTTCTCCGCGGCGGACCTACGAGCAGTACTTC. As protein: CASSSPRRTYEQYF.

The J gene is TRBJ2-1, the V gene TRBV18; TRBD1 matches at 9 bases. Germline trimming cut 5 bases from V and 8 bases from J; bases unmatched to any gene: 7. The CDR3 extends over 14 amino acids. Germline values: CDR1 KGHSH, CDR2 LQKENI. The CDR3 loop is CASSSGQGMDEQFF. The CDR3 DNA sequence: TGTGCCAGCTCAAGTGGACAGGGGATGGATGAGCAGTTCTTC. Combining the CDR3 with reference TRBV18 and TRBJ2-1 gives the whole variable domain NAGVMQNPRHLVRRRGQEARLRCSPMKGHSHVYWYRQLPEEGLKFMVYLQKENIIDESGMPKERFSAEFPKEGPSILRIQQVVRGDSAAYFCASSSGQGMDEQFFGPGTRLTVL.

V usage is TRBV30 and J usage is TRBJ2-7, with D uncertain. Germline V gene data show CDR1 as GTSNPN and CDR2 as SVGIG (reference sequence). The CDR3 contains 14 residues. The V and J ends lost 1 base and 1 base respectively, with 11 bases between them. The CDR3 is CAWSGTASSYEQYF. CDR3 bases: TGTGCCTGGAGTGGAACAGCATCATCCTACGAGCAGTACTTC.

The V gene is TRBV6-5, the J gene TRBJ1-3; maybe TRBD1 (5 bases). Trimming took 6 bases from V and 0 from J, leaving 12 bases between them. This CDR3 spans 15 amino acids. From germline, CDR1 is MNHEY and CDR2 SVGAGI. In nucleotides, the CDR3 is TGTGCCAGCAGATCGGACACGAGCTCTGGAAACACCATATATTTT. Translating it yields CASRSDTSSGNTIYF.

J is TRBJ2-3 and V is TRBV20-1; D is uncertain. This CDR3 region has 11 residues. Between the trimmed V and J ends, which lost 5 bases and 2 bases, there was a span of 5 bases. Germline lookup yields CDR1 DFQATT and CDR2 SNEGSKA (reference sequence). The CDR3 loop reads CSAPLTDTQYF. The CDR3 nucleotides read TGCAGTGCTCCTCTCACAGATACGCAGTATTTT.

The chain links TRBV11-2 to TRBJ1-6, with D maybe TRBD1 (5 bases). Germline V gene data show CDR1 as SGHAT and CDR2 as FQNNGV. This CDR3 contains 15 residues. Between the trimmed V and J ends, which lost 2 bases and 10 bases, there was a span of 15 bases. The CDR3 nucleotides read TGTGCCAGCAGCTTACTCGGGACTTTAGGGTCACCCCTCCACTTT. Amino acids: CASSLLGTLGSPLHF.

This clone was counted a few times. V and J are TRBV5-5 and TRBJ1-2; 8 bases match TRBD1. V dropped 4 bases and J dropped 3; count of bases not matched to a gene: 8. Germline values: CDR1 SGHKS, CDR2 YYEKEE (reference sequence). The CDR3 has 15 amino acids. The CDR3: CASSRRTGSDYGYTF. DNA of the CDR3: TGTGCCAGCAGCCGCCGGACAGGGTCTGACTATGGCTACACCTTC.

V usage is TRBV9 and J usage is TRBJ1-4, with 7 bases identical to TRBD1. Looked up from germline, CDR1 is SGDLS and CDR2 is YYNGEE. The junction had 9 bases not matched to a gene; V was cut back by 3 bases and J by 7 bases. This CDR3 has 15 residues. CDR3: CASSAKGQGVEKLFF. In nucleotides, the CDR3 is TGTGCCAGCAGCGCAAAAGGGCAGGGGGTTGAAAAACTGTTTTTT.

The rearrangement links TRBV19 to TRBJ2-6; a weak D match, TRBD1 (6 bases). Trimming shortened V by 5 bases and J by 0 bases, and 8 bases separated the two germline ends. This CDR3 contains 15 residues. Germline V gene sequence: CDR1 LNHDA, CDR2 SQIVND (reference sequence). The chain's CDR3 is CASSGQHSGANVLTF. The CDR3 DNA reads as TGTGCCAGTAGTGGACAGCACTCTGGGGCCAACGTCCTGACTTTC.

The gene calls are TRBV2 and TRBJ2-7, with TRBD1 identical over 7 bases. CDR1 is SNHLY, CDR2 FYNNEI, per germline. After removal of 5 bases from V and 0 bases from J, the junction contained 4 bases not matched to a gene. This CDR3 has 14 amino acids. CDR3 in amino acids: CASSSDRSSYEQYF. The CDR3 DNA is TGTGCCAGCAGTTCGGACAGGTCCTCCTACGAGCAGTACTTC.

There are a few counts of this clone. The chain recombines TRBV13 with TRBJ2-7, with D perhaps TRBD2 (5 bases). The CDR3 sequence is 13 residues long. The germline CDR1 and CDR2 sequences are PRHDT and FYEKMQ (reference sequence). Trimming took 5 bases from V and 6 from J, leaving 14 bases between them. For the CDR3, the DNA is TGTGCCAGCAGCACCGAGAGGGCAGGCGAGCAGTACTTC. Amino acids: CASSTERAGEQYF.

V usage is TRBV4-2 and J usage is TRBJ2-3; TRBD2 matches 9 bases. The CDR3 has 17 amino acids. The V segment lost 1 base and the J segment 3 bases; nucleotides outside the gene matches: 8. Germline loops: CDR1 LGHNA, CDR2 YNFKEQ. Here the CDR3 DNA reads TGTGCCAGCAGCCAAGGGTTAGCGGGAGATGGTACAGATACGCAGTATTTT. Its protein product is CASSQGLAGDGTDTQYF.

The rearrangement links TRBV7-2 to TRBJ2-3; 8 nucleotides match TRBD1. The CDR3 is 16 residues long. With 5 bases clipped from V and 5 bases from J, the junction kept 12 bases outside the gene matches. Germline values: CDR1 SGHTA, CDR2 FQGNSA. CDR3 nucleotide sequence: TGTGCCAGCAGCCCTCGGACAGGGATTACGGTAGATACGCAGTATTTT. Translating gives CASSPRTGITVDTQYF.